This TCR beta chain was sequenced in a study of OX40 agonist ivuxolimab in advanced cancers. At the level of the study: The patients received agonistic anti-OX40 (CD134) antibody ivuxolimab. Approximately 41% of patients had received prior checkpoint inhibitor therapy.

V was trimmed by 2 bases and J by 3 bases, leaving 6 bases between them. Per the germline V gene, CDR1 is SGHKS and CDR2 is YYEKEE (reference sequence). The CDR3 totals 12 residues. TCRdb keeps only in-frame clones here, not all; method: immunoSEQ multiplex PCR. In the table there are about 76,000 clones, roughly nine tenths of which are singletons. The sample was CD4+ or CD8+ T cells sorted from blood, taken in a trial of the OX40 agonist ivuxolimab. The chain combines TRBV5-5 with TRBJ2-7; D call uncertain. This receptor was obtained from an adult with an advanced solid tumor such as melanoma, head and neck, liver or kidney cancer. Here the CDR3 reads CASSFTGYEQYF. CDR3 sequence (DNA): TGTGCCAGCAGCTTTACCGGCTACGAGCAGTACTTC. Looking up the rest from reference TRBV5-5 and TRBJ2-7 gives the full variable domain: DAGVTQSPTHLIKTRGQQVTLRCSPISGHKSVSWYQQVLGQGPQFIFQYYEKEERGRGNFPDRFSARQFPNYSSELNVNALLLGDSALYLCASSFTGYEQYFGPGTRLTVT.